Shown below are 20 T cell receptor beta chains from a single sample sequenced in a study of control samples from healthy donors and cancer patients. TCRdb's copy holds only in-frame clones and misses some; the assay was immunoSEQ multiplex PCR. This table holds about 220,000 clones, around 94% found once. Sequenced sample: blood. These receptors all stem from a man in his forties or fifties in good health.

The chain employs TRBV9 and TRBJ1-1; 7 bases match TRBD1. The V and J ends lost 4 bases and 5 bases, in that order; junction bases with no gene match: 8. This CDR3 region has 14 residues. The germline gives CDR1 SGDLS, CDR2 YYNGEE. The DNA of the CDR3 is TGTGCCAGCAGCCCTAACAGGGGAGGAACTGAAGCTTTCTTT. Protein sequence: CASSPNRGGTEAFF.

The table lists this clone with a count of one. V gene TRBV19 combines with J gene TRBJ2-1; possibly TRBD2 for D (5 bases). Germline CDR1 is LNHDA and CDR2 is SQIVND (reference sequence). CDR3 length: 16 residues. Trimming shortened V by 7 bases and J by 4 bases, and 20 bases separated the two germline ends. The CDR3 sequence: CASNAEGPNRYNEQFF. The DNA of the CDR3 is TGTGCCAGTAATGCTGAGGGTCCGAACAGATACAATGAGCAGTTCTTC.

The rearrangement joins TRBV29-1 to TRBJ1-2; TRBD1 might be the D (5 bases). This CDR3 comprises 12 residues. CDR1 and CDR2 from the germline V gene are SQVTM and ANQGSEA. V was clipped by 6 bases and J by 8 bases, with 16 bases between them. The CDR3 DNA reads as TGCAGCGTGGGGGAGCAGGGACTAGGCTACACCTTC. It is translated as CSVGEQGLGYTF.

The chain combines TRBV5-1 with TRBJ1-3; tentative D call: TRBD1 (5 bases). CDR1 SGHRS and CDR2 YFSETQ come from the germline V gene. The V and J ends lost 2 bases and 0 bases respectively, with 9 bases between them. The CDR3 has 15 amino acids. The CDR3 coding sequence is TGCGCCAGCAGCTTCTCCGGGGCCTCTGGAAACACCATATATTTT. Translation gives CASSFSGASGNTIYF.

The V gene is TRBV20-1, the J gene TRBJ2-7; D uncertain. The CDR3 length is 11 residues. V lost 8 bases to trimming and J lost 2 bases, with 10 bases between them. CDR1 and CDR2 from the germline V gene are DFQATT and SNEGSKA (reference sequence). CDR3 nucleotide sequence: TGCAGTCTTGACGTAGCCTACGAGCAGTACGTC. This codes for CSLDVAYEQYV.

V is TRBV7-8 and J is TRBJ1-3; D remains ambiguous. The V end was cut by 7 bases, the J end by 3 bases, with 10 bases between. The CDR3 runs to 13 residues. Germline V lookup: CDR1 SGHVS, CDR2 FQNEAQ. In DNA form, the CDR3 reads TGTGCCAGCAACCTCCCGGGTGGAAACACCATATATTTT. Its protein is CASNLPGGNTIYF.

The chain joins TRBV6-4 to TRBJ2-3; TRBD1 is a possible D gene (7 bases). The CDR3 contains 17 residues. The V end lost 5 bases, the J end lost 5 bases, and 23 bases lay between the germline ends. From germline, CDR1 is MRHNA and CDR2 SNTAGT. CDR3: CASSRQGTGVTGDTQYF. DNA for the CDR3: TGTGCCAGCAGTCGACAGGGCACGGGGGTTACGGGAGATACGCAGTATTTT.

The chain links TRBV30 to TRBJ2-2, with D unresolved. Trimming left V 4 bases short and J 3 bases short, with 6 bases between. The length of the CDR3 is 12 residues. CDR1 GTSNPN and CDR2 SVGIG come from the germline V gene (reference sequence). CDR3 sequence reads: CAWTGYTGELFF. The CDR3 nucleotides read TGTGCCTGGACGGGTTACACCGGGGAGCTGTTTTTT. Based on the CDR3 plus reference TRBV30 and TRBJ2-2, the full variable domain is SQTIHQWPATLVQPVGSPLSLECTVEGTSNPNLYWYRQAAGRGLQLLFYSVGIGQISSEVPQNLSASRPQDRQFILSSKKLLLSDSGFYLCAWTGYTGELFFGEGSRLTVL.

V and J are TRBV9 and TRBJ1-1; the D is unclear. The germline V gene encodes CDR1 SGDLS and CDR2 YYNGEE. V lost 4 bases, J lost 0 bases, and 10 bases lay in between. The CDR3 is 14 amino acids. The CDR3 DNA reads as TGTGCCAGCAGCCCACGACACCTGAACACTGAAGCTTTCTTT. Residues: CASSPRHLNTEAFF.

The chain is built from TRBV10-3 and TRBJ1-1, with TRBD1 identical over 10 bases. CDR3 length: 12 amino acids. Germline CDR1 ENHRY, CDR2 SYGVKD. Trimming removed 8 bases from V and 7 bases from J; junction bases left unmatched: 4. CDR3 amino acids: CAIDRGLGEAFF. The CDR3 bases are TGTGCCATCGACAGGGGGCTGGGTGAAGCTTTCTTT.

The chain joins TRBV30 to TRBJ1-2; no clear D gene. V lost 3 bases and J 7 bases, leaving 9 bases between the germline ends. This CDR3 region has 11 residues. Germline CDR1 reads GTSNPN; CDR2 reads SVGIG (reference sequence). The CDR3 bases are TGTGCCTGGAGGGAGGGTTCTGGCTACACCTTC. This translates into CAWREGSGYTF.

Comments on this clone: The same CDR3 arises from other DNA sequences in this sample as well. J is TRBJ2-1 and V is TRBV6-6; D is possibly TRBD2 (6 bases). With 5 bases removed from V and 7 bases from J, the gap between germline ends came to 6 bases. The germline V gene encodes CDR1 MNHNY and CDR2 SVGAGI (reference sequence). CDR3 length: 11 residues. CDR3 bases: TGTGCCAGCAGTCGGGGGAATGAGCAGTTCTTC. Its protein product is CASSRGNEQFF.

The chain combines TRBV15 with TRBJ2-7; D is unclear. The length of the CDR3 is 12 residues. Trimming shortened V by 8 bases and J by 5 bases, and 13 bases separated the two germline ends. The V gene's germline CDR1 is LNHNV and CDR2 YYDKDF (reference sequence). CDR3 loop: CATGVGSHEQYF. The CDR3 nucleotides read TGTGCCACCGGCGTCGGATCCCACGAGCAGTACTTC.

The chain employs TRBV11-2 and TRBJ2-1, with TRBD2 matching 8 bases. V shed 1 base, J shed 0 bases, and the junction held 5 bases outside the gene matches. Germline lookup yields CDR1 SGHAT and CDR2 FQNNGV. CDR3 size: 17 residues. The CDR3 sequence: CASSLVQGTSSYNEQFF. The CDR3 bases are TGTGCCAGCAGCTTAGTTCAGGGGACTAGCTCCTACAATGAGCAGTTCTTC. Combining the CDR3 with reference TRBV11-2 and TRBJ2-1 gives the whole variable domain EAGVAQSPRYKIIEKRQSVAFWCNPISGHATLYWYQQILGQGPKLLIQFQNNGVVDDSQLPKDRFSAERLKGVDSTLKIQPAKLEDSAVYLCASSLVQGTSSYNEQFFGPGTRLTVL.

This clone turned up a few times. The genes are TRBV3-1 (or the pseudogene TRBV3-2) and TRBJ1-5; no firm D call. The germline CDR1 and CDR2 sequences are LGHDT and YNNKEL (reference sequence). V gave up 0 bases and J gave up 7 bases, with 13 bases separating them. The CDR3 consists of 15 residues. Here the CDR3 reads CASSQDQSGGQPQHF. The CDR3 DNA follows: TGTGCCAGCAGCCAAGATCAGTCCGGAGGACAGCCCCAGCATTTT.

The rearrangement joins TRBV28 to TRBJ2-3, with 8 bases identical to TRBD1. This CDR3 is built from 15 residues. V was clipped by 5 bases and J by 0 bases; unmatched bases: 4. From germline, CDR1 is MDHEN and CDR2 SYDVKM. The CDR3 spells CASSIRTGSTDTQYF. CDR3 nucleotide sequence: TGTGCCAGCAGTATCCGGACAGGGAGCACAGATACGCAGTATTTT.

The CDR3 DNA sequence: TGTGCCAGCAGCTTGTTACAGGGAAGTTTCAGTTCACCCCTCCACTTT. This encodes CASSLLQGSFSSPLHF. V and J are TRBV7-2 and TRBJ1-6; perhaps TRBD1 as D (6 bases). The CDR3 sequence is 16 residues long. From germline, CDR1 is SGHTA and CDR2 FQGNSA. The germline V and J ends were trimmed by 3 bases and 9 bases, with 18 bases remaining between them.

The V and J genes are TRBV24-1 and TRBJ2-2, with D unresolved. Per the germline V gene, CDR1 is KGHDR and CDR2 is SFDVKD. Deletions cut 7 bases from V and 2 bases from J, with 7 bases between. The CDR3 sequence is 13 residues long. The CDR3 region is CATSKINTGELFF. CDR3 in DNA: TGTGCCACCAGCAAAATTAACACCGGGGAGCTGTTTTTT.

The chain joins TRBV19 to TRBJ1-5, with 7 nucleotides matching TRBD1. CDR1 is LNHDA and CDR2 is SQIVND in the germline V gene (reference sequence). V was pared by 5 bases and J by 3 bases, with 13 bases of the junction left unmatched. The CDR3 extends over 17 amino acids. Here the CDR3 DNA reads TGTGCCAGTAGTGCCAGACGGGACAGCCTAAACAATCAGCCCCAGCATTTT. Translated: CASSARRDSLNNQPQHF.

There are a few counts of this clone. This sequence joins TRBV7-2 and TRBJ1-2; D uncertain. Trimming cost V 0 bases and J 0 bases, with 8 bases left between them. Germline CDR1 SGHTA, CDR2 FQGNSA. The CDR3 length is 15 residues. In nucleotides, the CDR3 is TGTGCCAGCAGCTTAGCGTTCTCGCCTAACTATGGCTACACCTTC. Residues: CASSLAFSPNYGYTF. Drawing the rest from reference TRBV7-2 and TRBJ1-2, the complete variable domain is GAGVSQSPSNKVTEKGKDVELRCDPISGHTALYWYRQSLGQGLEFLIYFQGNSAPDKSGLPSDRFSAERTGGSVSTLTIQRTQQEDSAVYLCASSLAFSPNYGYTFGSGTRLTVV.